Presented here are 9 T cell receptor beta chains from one specimen sequenced in a study of neurological immune-mediated disorders. In TCRdb, the 5' RACE reads were re-called with MiXCR into one record per CDR3 protein. The table includes approximately 100,000 distinct CDR3 sequences, 3.5% to 4% detected once. Sequenced: PBMCs. These receptors were obtained from a woman aged 18-29 years with multiple sclerosis.

The chain recombines TRBV7-9 with TRBJ2-3, with TRBD2 identical over 12 bases. The ends lost 5 bases at V and 5 bases at J; junction bases unmatched: 8. This CDR3 spans 16 amino acids. The germline CDR1 and CDR2 sequences are SEHNR and FQNEAQ (reference sequence). CDR3 nucleotides: TGTGCCAGCAGCACCAGACTAGCGGGAGATTTAGATACGCAGTATTTT. Translation gives CASSTRLAGDLDTQYF.

Many counts were recorded for this clonotype. A read error is likely, as this CDR3 ends without the conserved phenylalanine or tryptophan. The chain joins TRBV29-1 to TRBJ2-1, with 11 bases lining up with TRBD2. Germline V gene sequence: CDR1 SQVTM, CDR2 ANQGSEA. CDR3 length: 15 residues. V shed 2 bases, J shed 4 bases, and the junction held 4 bases outside the gene matches. This chain's CDR3 is CSVELAGGGYNEQFN. The CDR3 nucleotides read TGCAGCGTTGAATTAGCGGGAGGGGGATACAATGAGCAGTTCAAC.

This clonotype was picked up a small number of times. A much larger clone is a single base away; this may be a read error. The V call is TRBV19, the J call TRBJ1-5; 8 positions match TRBD1. The germline gives CDR1 LNHDA, CDR2 SQIVND (reference sequence). The CDR3 is 16 residues long. CDR3 sequence reads: CASSTGQAYSNQHQHF. The CDR3 DNA reads as TGTGCCAGTAGTACGGGACAGGCTTATAGCAATCAGCACCAGCATTTT.

This clonotype was seen at least ten times. The rearrangement uses TRBV12-3 or TRBV12-4 and TRBJ2-3; 8 bases are a match to TRBD2. Trimming at V came to 5 bases and at J to 0 bases, leaving 7 bases not matched to a gene. CDR3 length equals 16 residues. This CDR3 is CASSLTSGRSTDTQYF. CDR3 sequence (DNA): TGTGCCAGCAGTCTCACTAGCGGACGGAGCACAGATACGCAGTATTTT.

This clonotype was seen once. A much larger clone sits a single nucleotide away, making a read error possible. V and J are TRBV25-1 and TRBJ1-2; D gene uncertain. Per germline, CDR1 MGHDK and CDR2 SYGVNS. This CDR3 contains 13 residues. Trimming removed 5 bases from V and 6 bases from J, with 13 bases in between. DNA of the CDR3: TGTGCCAGCAGTCCGAGACTGTCAAATGGCTACACCTTC. It translates to CASSPRLSNGYTF.

The chain has TRBV12-3 or TRBV12-4 and TRBJ1-6; the D gene is possibly TRBD1 (5 bases). The germline V and J ends were trimmed by 5 bases and 5 bases, with 10 bases remaining between them. The CDR3 is 14 residues long. CDR3 nucleotide sequence: TGTGCCAGCAGTCCAGGGTTCGATAATTCACCCCTCCACTTT. Translation: CASSPGFDNSPLHF.

This clonotype showed up many times. V and J are TRBV20-1 and TRBJ1-1; D is unclear. From germline, CDR1 is DFQATT and CDR2 SNEGSKA (reference sequence). CDR3 size: 14 residues. The germline V and J ends were trimmed by 5 bases and 1 base, with 14 bases remaining between them. The CDR3 DNA sequence: TGCAGTGCTCCGGATCCCACGAAGAACACTGAAGCTTTCTTT. This gives the protein CSAPDPTKNTEAFF.

This clonotype was seen repeatedly, ten times or more. The chain couples TRBV3-1 to TRBJ2-1, with D possibly being TRBD1 (5 bases). The CDR3 has 13 residues. Per the germline V gene, CDR1 is LGHDT and CDR2 is YNNKEL (reference sequence). The V and J ends lost 4 bases and 6 bases respectively, with 10 bases between them. The CDR3 coding sequence is TGTGCCAGCAGCCTTCAGGGTGGCAATGAGCAGTTCTTC. Its protein product is CASSLQGGNEQFF.

At least ten counts were recorded for this clonotype. The CDR3 bases are TGTGCCAGCAGCCTAAGTCAGGGCCTTGGGCCCTACAATGAGCAGTTCTTC. It yields the protein CASSLSQGLGPYNEQFF. V usage is TRBV7-7 and J usage is TRBJ2-1, with D perhaps TRBD1 (5 bases). CDR3 length equals 17 residues. The germline gives CDR1 SSHAT, CDR2 FNYEAQ (reference sequence). Trimming took off 5 bases at V and 2 bases at J, with 19 bases between the two ends.